This passage covers 31 T cell receptor beta chains from one sample sequenced in a study of shared clonotypes between healthy human individuals. The method was immunoSEQ multiplex PCR; TCRdb's version includes in-frame clones alone and lacks a portion of them. Among about 2.4 million clones listed, 93% were seen once. The specimen sequenced was naive CD4+ T cells from PBMCs. The subset is: CD45RA+ positively selected. The receptors stem from a man aged 18 to 29 in good health. Some clones in this sample may be carry-over from other donors' samples.

About this clone: This same CDR3 is encoded by further DNA sequences in the sample. The rearrangement uses TRBV28 and TRBJ1-1; TRBD1 matches at 12 bases. This CDR3 contains 16 residues. With 5 bases clipped from V and 3 bases from J, the junction kept 7 bases outside the gene matches. Germline V gene data show CDR1 as MDHEN and CDR2 as SYDVKM. CDR3 sequence (DNA): TGTGCCAGCAGTCTCCCGGGACAGGGGGCGGACACTGAAGCTTTCTTT. It encodes CASSLPGQGADTEAFF.

This chain connects TRBV21-1 to TRBJ2-7. TRBV21-1 constitutes a pseudogene. The CDR3 length is 14 residues. DNA for the CDR3: TGTGCCAGCAGCGACGAACTCGTGTCGGACGAGCAGTACTTC. This codes for CASSDELVSDEQYF.

This chain uses TRBV19 with TRBJ2-7; TRBD2 matches 12 bases. The J segment lost 5 bases and the V segment lost 7 bases, leaving 9 bases of the junction unmatched. Germline lookup yields CDR1 LNHDA and CDR2 SQIVND (reference sequence). The CDR3 totals 15 residues. Here the CDR3 DNA reads TGTGCCAGTACCTTGACTAGCGGGAGTTCGGACGAGCAGTACTTC. This translates into CASTLTSGSSDEQYF.

This clone was picked up a small number of times. The chain recombines TRBV30 with TRBJ1-1, with D unclear. Trimming took off 0 bases at V and 4 bases at J, with 12 bases between the two ends. Germline lookup yields CDR1 GTSNPN and CDR2 SVGIG (reference sequence). The CDR3 contains 14 residues. As DNA, the CDR3 is TGTGCCTGGAGTGTAATCAGGTCTGGCACTGAAGCTTTCTTT. Residues: CAWSVIRSGTEAFF.

This rearrangement joins TRBV19 to TRBJ1-4; TRBD1 is a possible D gene (6 bases). The V end lost 5 bases, the J end lost 0 bases, and 16 bases lay between the germline ends. Looked up from germline, CDR1 is LNHDA and CDR2 is SQIVND (reference sequence). This CDR3 comprises 17 residues. CDR3 bases: TGTGCCAGTAGTCCCTCCCGACAGGTTGCAACTAATGAAAAACTGTTTTTT. Residues: CASSPSRQVATNEKLFF.

This chain connects TRBV7-8 to TRBJ1-4; the D gene is possibly TRBD1 (6 bases). The germline CDR1 and CDR2 sequences are SGHVS and FQNEAQ. V was shortened by 5 bases and J by 8 bases, with 18 bases between the two germline ends. This CDR3 has 15 residues. The CDR3 loop is CASSPWGQGEEKLFF. The CDR3 nucleotides are TGTGCCAGCAGCCCCTGGGGGCAGGGCGAGGAAAAACTGTTTTTT.

The chain employs TRBV27 and TRBJ1-1; D unresolved. Germline CDR1 reads MNHEY; CDR2 reads SMNVEV (reference sequence). V was shortened by 6 bases and J by 11 bases, with 16 bases between the two germline ends. The CDR3 contains 12 residues. The CDR3 DNA sequence: TGTGCCAGCAGATCAACTGGTCTGCAGGCTTTCTTT. It is translated as CASRSTGLQAFF.

The rearrangement links TRBV6-1 to TRBJ1-4; D is perhaps TRBD1 (5 bases). CDR1 is MNHNS and CDR2 is SASEGT in the germline V gene. The CDR3 consists of 15 residues. The V end lost 6 bases, the J end lost 4 bases, and 15 bases lay between the germline ends. The CDR3 region has the DNA TGTGCCAGCAGGGGACGGGGGTACGATAATGAAAAACTGTTTTTT. Translated: CASRGRGYDNEKLFF.

The CDR3 reads CASSRPQRHGYTF. The CDR3 DNA is TGTGCCAGCAGCCGCCCTCAAAGGCATGGCTACACCTTC. The chain has TRBV2 and TRBJ1-2; D unresolved. The V end lost 6 bases, the J end lost 6 bases, and 14 bases lay between the germline ends. CDR1 is SNHLY, CDR2 FYNNEI, per germline. The CDR3 extends over 13 amino acids.

V gene TRBV25-1 combines with J gene TRBJ2-3; possibly TRBD2 for D (6 bases). Germline V lookup: CDR1 MGHDK, CDR2 SYGVNS. The CDR3 length is 15 residues. Trimming removed 4 bases at V and 2 bases at J, with 13 bases between. The DNA of the CDR3 is TGTGCCAGCAGTGTGGGGGGACTCCTCACAGATACGCAGTATTTT. Protein: CASSVGGLLTDTQYF.

CDR3 sequence: CSVEGPSYEQYF. The CDR3 DNA follows: TGCAGCGTTGAAGGCCCTTCCTACGAGCAGTACTTC. The chain has TRBV29-1 and TRBJ2-7; D gene unclear. Per the germline V gene, CDR1 is SQVTM and CDR2 is ANQGSEA. V was clipped by 1 base and J by 1 base, with 5 bases between them. This CDR3 has 12 residues.

The genes are TRBV5-4 and TRBJ2-2; a weak D match, TRBD2 (6 bases). The CDR3 loop spans 14 amino acids. Germline-derived CDR1 and CDR2 are SGHNT and YYREEE (reference sequence). The V and J ends lost 4 bases and 5 bases respectively, with 12 bases between them. The CDR3 DNA reads as TGTGCCAGCAGCCGTAGCGGACCGACCGGGGAGCTGTTTTTT. This translates into CASSRSGPTGELFF.

With regard to this clone: Other DNA sequences in this sample translate to the same CDR3. V usage is TRBV6-1 and J usage is TRBJ2-3; D remains ambiguous. Looked up from germline, CDR1 is MNHNS and CDR2 is SASEGT. Trimming stripped 3 bases from V and 2 bases from J, with 3 bases between. There are 12 residues in the CDR3. Here the CDR3 DNA reads TGTGCCAGCAGTGATTTCACAGATACGCAGTATTTT. It translates to CASSDFTDTQYF.

J is TRBJ1-2 and V is TRBV29-1, with 10 bases lining up with TRBD1. The CDR3 loop spans 15 amino acids. From germline, CDR1 is SQVTM and CDR2 ANQGSEA. After removal of 5 bases from V and 3 bases from J, the junction contained 9 bases not matched to a gene. The DNA for the CDR3 is TGCAGCGTTCCCTCCCCCGGGACAGGGGACTATGGCTACACCTTC. Its translation: CSVPSPGTGDYGYTF.

The rearrangement joins TRBV10-3 to TRBJ2-1; 9 bases line up with TRBD2. The germline V gene has CDR1 ENHRY and CDR2 SYGVKD. The CDR3 sequence is 16 residues long. V shed 1 base and J 8 bases; nucleotides not matched to a gene: 9. This CDR3 reads CAISEWDSGRQYEQFF. The CDR3 bases are TGTGCCATCAGTGAGTGGGATAGCGGGAGACAATATGAGCAGTTCTTC.

J is TRBJ2-7 and V is TRBV5-1; 8 bases are a match to TRBD1. Losses at the gene ends were 4 bases for V and 3 bases for J; bases not matched to a gene: 6. Per germline, CDR1 SGHRS and CDR2 YFSETQ. This CDR3 contains 14 residues. CDR3 sequence (DNA): TGCGCCAGCAGCGCGACAGGGGCCAGCTACGAGCAGTACTTC. It encodes CASSATGASYEQYF.

With regard to this clone: The identical CDR3 is also encoded by other nucleotide sequences in the sample. The chain employs TRBV7-3 and TRBJ2-3; no clear D gene. The CDR3 consists of 13 residues. The germline CDR1 and CDR2 sequences are SGHTA and FQGTGA. Trimming took off 5 bases at V and 1 base at J, with 7 bases between the two ends. DNA for the CDR3: TGTGCCAGCAGCCCCACTGGCACAGATACGCAGTATTTT. It is translated as CASSPTGTDTQYF.

The J gene is TRBJ2-2, the V gene TRBV2; D is uncertain. V lost 5 bases to trimming and J lost 3 bases, with 16 bases between them. Germline lookup yields CDR1 SNHLY and CDR2 FYNNEI. The CDR3 spans 16 residues. CDR3 residues: CASSYGKLVYTGELFF. The DNA for the CDR3 is TGTGCCAGCAGTTATGGAAAGTTGGTCTACACCGGGGAGCTGTTTTTT.

In DNA form, the CDR3 reads TGTGCCTGGCAAACAAGTTCGAACACCGGGGAGCTGTTTTTT. It yields the protein CAWQTSSNTGELFF. The chain has TRBV30 and TRBJ2-2, with no clear D. Trimming cost V 5 bases and J 0 bases, with 10 bases left between them. This CDR3 is 14 amino acids long. Germline V gene data show CDR1 as GTSNPN and CDR2 as SVGIG (reference sequence).

As to this clone: This specimen includes other DNA sequences encoding the same CDR3. V usage is TRBV10-3 and J usage is TRBJ2-1; D gene uncertain. CDR1 ENHRY and CDR2 SYGVKD come from the germline V gene. The ends were cut back, 4 bases at V and 5 bases at J, with 3 bases in the middle. CDR3 size: 11 residues. The CDR3 DNA follows: TGTGCCATCAGTGCCGACAATGAGCAGTTCTTC. Its translation is CAISADNEQFF.

The rearrangement joins TRBV2 to TRBJ1-5; TRBD1 agrees at 10 bases. V shed 6 bases, J shed 2 bases, and the junction held 4 bases outside the gene matches. The CDR3 is 15 amino acids. From germline, CDR1 is SNHLY and CDR2 FYNNEI. The CDR3 is CASRMGTGGNQPQHF. Written as DNA, the CDR3 is TGTGCCAGCAGAATGGGGACAGGGGGCAATCAGCCCCAGCATTTT.

The V gene is TRBV6-1, the J gene TRBJ2-5, with D perhaps being TRBD1 or TRBD2 (6 bases each). The CDR3 is 15 amino acids. Trimming took 1 base from V and 4 from J, leaving 13 bases between them. Germline V gene sequence: CDR1 MNHNS, CDR2 SASEGT. CDR3 sequence (DNA): TGTGCCAGCAGTGAAGTTGTGGGGGGCGGAGAGACCCAGTACTTC. It yields the protein CASSEVVGGGETQYF.

CDR3 residues: CASSQYGEGRQPQHF. The DNA of the CDR3 is TGCGCCAGCAGCCAGTACGGGGAGGGACGGCAGCCCCAGCATTTT. This chain connects TRBV4-1 to TRBJ1-5, with D possibly matching TRBD1 (5 bases). Per germline, CDR1 MGHRA and CDR2 YSYEKL. The CDR3 covers 15 residues. Trimming shortened V by 3 bases and J by 7 bases, and 16 bases separated the two germline ends.

The chain recombines TRBV27 with TRBJ2-1, with 12 bases lining up with TRBD2. V trimming: 3 bases; J trimming: 5 bases; junction bases outside the gene matches: 8. The CDR3 is 17 residues long. Per the germline V gene, CDR1 is MNHEY and CDR2 is SMNVEV (reference sequence). The CDR3 is CASSFPGTSGLHNEQFF. The DNA for the CDR3 is TGTGCCAGCAGTTTCCCGGGGACTAGCGGGCTTCACAATGAGCAGTTCTTC.

The rearrangement uses TRBV2 and TRBJ1-5; D is unclear. The length of the CDR3 is 12 residues. From germline, CDR1 is SNHLY and CDR2 FYNNEI. The germline V and J ends were trimmed by 2 bases and 10 bases, with 9 bases remaining between them. The CDR3 DNA reads as TGTGCCAGCAGTGAATTTGCAGGACCCCAGCATTTT. This gives the protein CASSEFAGPQHF.

Turning to this clone: This sample includes further DNA sequences coding for the same CDR3. This chain connects TRBV29-1 to TRBJ1-2, with D possibly TRBD1 on 6 matching bases. The germline CDR1 and CDR2 sequences are SQVTM and ANQGSEA. The CDR3 has 12 amino acids. With 7 bases removed from V and 3 bases from J, the gap between germline ends came to 12 bases. The CDR3 region has the DNA TGCAGCGCCGAACAGGGTGACTATGGCTACACCTTC. Amino acid sequence: CSAEQGDYGYTF.

CDR3 region: CASSVEEPSTDTQYF. In nucleotides, the CDR3 is TGTGCCAGCAGTGTTGAGGAACCTAGCACAGATACGCAGTATTTT. The chain carries TRBV2 and TRBJ2-3; the D is unclear. The CDR3 consists of 15 residues. CDR1 SNHLY and CDR2 FYNNEI come from the germline V gene. Trimming pared 4 bases from V and 0 bases from J, leaving 11 bases between.

This sequence joins TRBV5-1 and TRBJ2-3; D is uncertain. The germline CDR1 and CDR2 sequences are SGHRS and YFSETQ. The CDR3 extends over 16 amino acids. With 3 bases removed from V and 4 bases from J, the gap between germline ends came to 18 bases. CDR3 residues: CASSYSLGMSSDTQYF. CDR3 DNA: TGCGCCAGCAGCTACAGTCTGGGGATGAGCTCAGATACGCAGTATTTT.

V usage is TRBV6-4 and J usage is TRBJ2-7, with 7 bases lining up with TRBD1. This CDR3 has 14 residues. The junction had 5 bases not matched to a gene; V was cut back by 6 bases and J by 0 bases. Germline V CDR1 and CDR2: MRHNA, SNTAGT. DNA of the CDR3: TGTGCCAGCAGCCCACAGGGGAGCTCCTACGAGCAGTACTTC. Protein: CASSPQGSSYEQYF.

This clone was seen only once. This chain uses TRBV9 with TRBJ2-3, with 10 bases aligning to TRBD2. This CDR3 spans 17 amino acids. The trim removed 7 bases at V and 3 bases at J, leaving 14 bases unmatched. Germline V gene data show CDR1 as SGDLS and CDR2 as YYNGEE. The CDR3 protein is CASPRYREREGTDTQYF. For the CDR3, the DNA is TGTGCCAGCCCACGATACCGGGAGCGGGAGGGGACAGATACGCAGTATTTT.

This rearrangement joins TRBV6-1 to TRBJ2-5, with TRBD1 matching over 10 bases. J lost 4 bases, V lost 5 bases, and 4 bases had no gene match. The CDR3 sequence is 14 residues long. Germline assignment: CDR1 MNHNS and CDR2 SASEGT. The CDR3 spells CASSPTGGTETQYF. CDR3 nucleotides: TGTGCCAGCAGTCCGACAGGGGGCACAGAGACCCAGTACTTC.